This TCR beta chain was obtained from a study of blood T cells in healthy people across ages. This clonotype came up a few times. Alongside a J-beta primer mix, a sample-barcoded 5' primer served in a second PCR lasting about 7 to 11 cycles. TCRdb re-derived calls from the 5' RACE reads in MiXCR, one entry per CDR3 protein. The sample lists 600,000 to 1,000,000 distinct CDR3 sequences, more than 45% seen once, with approximately 23% in the top ten. The source of this sequence is a man aged 30 to 39 in good health. Specimen: blood.

Here the CDR3 DNA reads TGTGCCAGCAGCTCCCTGGGTGAAGCGGCCTACGAGCAGTACTTC. The encoded protein is CASSSLGEAAYEQYF. The chain is built from TRBV7-2 and TRBJ2-7; weak D call: TRBD2 (5 bases). V was trimmed by 4 bases and J by 2 bases, leaving 15 bases between them. CDR1 and CDR2 from the germline V gene are SGHTA and FQGNSA. The CDR3 has 15 amino acids. The entire variable domain, with the rest obtained from reference TRBV7-2 and TRBJ2-7, is as follows: GAGVSQSPSNKVTEKGKDVELRCDPISGHTALYWYRQSLGQGLEFLIYFQGNSAPDKSGLPSDRFSAERTGGSVSTLTIQRTQQEDSAVYLCASSSLGEAAYEQYFGPGTRLTVT.